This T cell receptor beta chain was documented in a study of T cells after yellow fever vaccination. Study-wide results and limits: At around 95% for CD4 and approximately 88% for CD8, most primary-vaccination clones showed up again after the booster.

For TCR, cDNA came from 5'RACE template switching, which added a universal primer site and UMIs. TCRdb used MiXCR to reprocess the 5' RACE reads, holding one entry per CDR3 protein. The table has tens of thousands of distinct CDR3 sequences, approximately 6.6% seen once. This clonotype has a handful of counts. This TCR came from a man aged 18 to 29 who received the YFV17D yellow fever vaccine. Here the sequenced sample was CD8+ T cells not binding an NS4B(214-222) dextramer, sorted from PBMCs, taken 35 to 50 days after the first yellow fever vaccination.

The CDR3 DNA reads as TGTGCCAGCAGCTTAGGGCGGGGGGAAGTTGGGGAGACCCAGTACTTC. Translated, it gives CASSLGRGEVGETQYF. The V gene is TRBV11-2, the J gene TRBJ2-5; 8 nucleotides align to TRBD2. This CDR3 spans 16 amino acids. The V and J ends lost 1 base and 5 bases, in that order; junction bases with no gene match: 9. Germline V CDR1 and CDR2: SGHAT, FQNNGV.